These 26 T cell receptor beta chains were sequenced from one sample in a study of T cell repertoires in cytomegalovirus infection. TCRdb analysed the reads with MiXCR anew, one entry per CDR3 protein. The sample includes approximately 200,000 distinct CDR3 sequences, roughly 22% of them seen just once. The material sequenced was CD8+ T cells from PBMCs. The receptors here all came from a human donor in good health (CMV status not recorded). Some clones in this sample may be carry-over from other donors' samples.

The chain couples TRBV7-8 to TRBJ1-2; 7 bases match TRBD1. This CDR3 has 15 amino acids. The germline gives CDR1 SGHVS, CDR2 FQNEAQ. The V and J ends lost 4 bases and 3 bases, in that order; junction bases with no gene match: 8. The CDR3 protein is CASSSMTGMDYGYTF. In DNA form, the CDR3 reads TGTGCCAGCAGCTCGATGACAGGGATGGACTATGGCTACACCTTC.

The chain's CDR3 is CASSYSGYGLNTEAFF. The CDR3 DNA reads as TGTGCCAGCAGTTACTCGGGGTATGGGCTGAACACTGAAGCTTTCTTT. The V gene is TRBV6-6, the J gene TRBJ1-1; no reliable D call. The CDR3 covers 16 residues. V was pared by 0 bases and J by 0 bases, with 11 bases between. Germline CDR1 and CDR2: MNHNY and SVGAGI (reference sequence).

This clonotype showed up just a few times. V and J are TRBV7-9 and TRBJ1-4; maybe TRBD1 (6 bases). The CDR3 runs 18 residues. The germline gives CDR1 SEHNR, CDR2 FQNEAQ (reference sequence). Trimming removed 2 bases at V and 8 bases at J, with 24 bases between. DNA for the CDR3: TGTGCCAGCAGCTTATCCCGGGACATCCTTCAAGGGGAAGAAAAACTGTTTTTT. It yields the protein CASSLSRDILQGEEKLFF. Using reference TRBV7-9 and TRBJ1-4 for the parts outside the CDR3, the full variable domain is DTGVSQNPRHKITKRGQNVTFRCDPISEHNRLYWYRQTLGQGPEFLTYFQNEAQLEKSRLLSDRFSAERPKGSFSTLEIQRTEQGDSAMYLCASSLSRDILQGEEKLFFGSGTQLSVL.

This sequence joins TRBV20-1 and TRBJ2-5; tentative D call: TRBD2 (5 bases). CDR3 length: 12 amino acids. V lost 6 bases and J 5 bases, leaving 13 bases between the germline ends. CDR1 is DFQATT, CDR2 SNEGSKA, per germline (reference sequence). The CDR3 region is CSASRGSETQYF. The CDR3 bases are TGCAGTGCCTCACGGGGTTCGGAGACCCAGTACTTC.

This clonotype was seen a few times. The chain links TRBV7-2 to TRBJ1-1; the D is unclear. Germline CDR1 is SGHTA and CDR2 is FQGNSA. The CDR3 is made up of 15 amino acids. V shed 1 base and J shed 8 bases, with 17 bases lying between them. The CDR3: CASSLGPGIRAEAFF. In DNA, the CDR3 is TGTGCCAGCAGCTTAGGCCCGGGAATCAGAGCCGAAGCTTTCTTT.

This clonotype appeared a few times. J is TRBJ2-3 and V is TRBV28; D is unresolved. The CDR3 consists of 12 residues. Trimming stripped 5 bases from V and 4 bases from J, with 7 bases between. Germline CDR1 MDHEN, CDR2 SYDVKM. In DNA, the CDR3 is TGTGCCAGCAGTAACCCCCCAGATACGCAGTATTTT. Protein product: CASSNPPDTQYF.

This clonotype showed up many times. This chain uses TRBV6-6 with TRBJ2-1; tentatively, D is TRBD2 (6 bases). Germline loops: CDR1 MNHNY, CDR2 SVGAGI (reference sequence). The CDR3 runs to 14 residues. V dropped 2 bases and J dropped 2 bases, with 7 bases sitting between them. The CDR3 DNA follows: TGTGCCAGCAGTTACGGGGGGACCTACAATGAGCAGTTCTTC. The encoded protein is CASSYGGTYNEQFF.

This clonotype was observed at least ten times. The gene calls are TRBV7-6 and TRBJ2-1; 7 nucleotides line up with TRBD2. The CDR3 runs to 17 residues. J lost 0 bases, V lost 1 base, and 6 bases had no gene match. The germline gives CDR1 SGHVS, CDR2 FNYEAQ. The CDR3 loop reads CASSLVDGGSSYNEQFF. The CDR3 coding sequence is TGTGCCAGCAGCTTAGTAGACGGGGGGAGCTCCTACAATGAGCAGTTCTTC.

The V and J genes are TRBV20-1 and TRBJ2-7; D not certain. Per germline, CDR1 DFQATT and CDR2 SNEGSKA (reference sequence). The V gene lost 6 bases and the J gene lost 2 bases, with 14 bases spanning the gap. The CDR3 is 13 amino acids. CDR3 DNA: TGCAGTGCGAAACCCCACAGAACCTACGAGCAGTACTTC. It translates to CSAKPHRTYEQYF.

The V and J genes are TRBV20-1 and TRBJ1-5; tentatively, D is TRBD1 (6 bases). Trimming removed 5 bases from V and 4 bases from J, with 12 bases in between. Germline V gene data show CDR1 as DFQATT and CDR2 as SNEGSKA (reference sequence). The CDR3 spans 13 residues. In DNA form, the CDR3 reads TGCAGTGCTCCGGCACAGGGAAATCAGCCCCAGCATTTT. It codes for CSAPAQGNQPQHF.

In regard to this clonotype: A read error is possible here, since a much larger clone lies one base away. The rearrangement links TRBV7-6 to TRBJ1-1, with 8 bases lining up with TRBD1. Per germline, CDR1 SGHVS and CDR2 FNYEAQ. The CDR3 is 14 residues long. CDR3 region: CTSSAGTGNTEAFF. CDR3 DNA: TGTACCAGCAGCGCGGGGACAGGGAACACTGAAGCTTTCTTT.

This chain links TRBV7-9 with TRBJ2-1; 10 positions match TRBD2. Germline assignment: CDR1 SEHNR and CDR2 FQNEAQ (reference sequence). This CDR3 has 15 residues. The V segment lost 6 bases and the J segment 6 bases; nucleotides outside the gene matches: 8. The CDR3 DNA is TGTGCCAGCAGATCCGGGACTAGCGACTCCAATGAGCAGTTCTTC. Protein sequence: CASRSGTSDSNEQFF. Based on the CDR3 plus reference TRBV7-9 and TRBJ2-1, the full variable domain is DTGVSQNPRHKITKRGQNVTFRCDPISEHNRLYWYRQTLGQGPEFLTYFQNEAQLEKSRLLSDRFSAERPKGSFSTLEIQRTEQGDSAMYLCASRSGTSDSNEQFFGPGTRLTVL.

This clonotype was detected ten times or more. The chain recombines TRBV7-8 with TRBJ2-3; 8 bases align to TRBD2. Per germline, CDR1 SGHVS and CDR2 FQNEAQ. The CDR3 contains 15 residues. Germline trimming cut 5 bases from V and 2 bases from J; bases unmatched to any gene: 6. In DNA form, the CDR3 reads TGTGCCAGCAGCGCCCGGGAGGGCCACACAGATACGCAGTATTTT. This encodes CASSAREGHTDTQYF.

The CDR3 coding sequence is TGTGCTAGTGGTCCAAGTATCGGGACAAGGAACACTGAAGCTTTCTTT. Residues: CASGPSIGTRNTEAFF. J is TRBJ1-1 and V is TRBV12-5, with D possibly matching TRBD1 (6 bases). The CDR3 is made up of 16 amino acids. The germline gives CDR1 LGHNT, CDR2 FRNRAP. The V end lost 5 bases, the J end lost 1 base, and 17 bases lay between the germline ends.

The rearrangement links TRBV27 to TRBJ1-1; D gene ambiguous. V dropped 5 bases and J dropped 4 bases, with 20 bases sitting between them. CDR3 length: 16 amino acids. CDR1 and CDR2 from the germline V gene are MNHEY and SMNVEV (reference sequence). Here the CDR3 reads CASSPPAGILGTEAFF. The CDR3 nucleotides are TGTGCCAGCAGTCCCCCCGCGGGGATCCTGGGCACTGAAGCTTTCTTT.

This rearrangement joins TRBV19 to TRBJ1-5; D remains ambiguous. The CDR3 loop spans 14 amino acids. CDR1 and CDR2 (germline): LNHDA, SQIVND (reference sequence). V dropped 1 base and J dropped 6 bases, with 10 bases sitting between them. The CDR3 DNA reads TGTGCCAGTAGTATAGCAGGCCGCGGTCAGCCCCAGCATTTT. This sequence encodes CASSIAGRGQPQHF.

This clonotype was seen more than once but under ten times. The rearrangement uses TRBV7-9 and TRBJ1-1, with D perhaps TRBD1 (5 bases). The germline V gene has CDR1 SEHNR and CDR2 FQNEAQ (reference sequence). Trimming stripped 5 bases from V and 5 bases from J, with 18 bases between. The CDR3 runs 15 residues. Here the CDR3 reads CASSVGVPGTTEAFF. CDR3 nucleotide sequence: TGTGCCAGCAGCGTCGGCGTTCCGGGGACGACTGAAGCTTTCTTT.

The V call is TRBV28, the J call TRBJ2-7; D gene ambiguous. This CDR3 is built from 13 residues. Germline assignment: CDR1 MDHEN and CDR2 SYDVKM. Trimming left V 4 bases short and J 6 bases short, with 13 bases between. The CDR3: CASSSPLTGEQYF. CDR3 coding DNA: TGTGCCAGCAGTTCCCCCCTAACTGGCGAGCAGTACTTC. Filled out from reference TRBV28 and TRBJ2-7, the complete variable domain reads DVKVTQSSRYLVKRTGEKVFLECVQDMDHENMFWYRQDPGLGLRLIYFSYDVKMKEKGDIPEGYSVSREKKERFSLILESASTNQTSMYLCASSSPLTGEQYFGPGTRLTVT.

This chain links TRBV27 with TRBJ2-7, with 7 positions matching TRBD1. After removal of 5 bases from V and 2 bases from J, the junction contained 6 bases not matched to a gene. Per the germline V gene, CDR1 is MNHEY and CDR2 is SMNVEV (reference sequence). The CDR3 runs to 14 residues. The CDR3 region is CASSGWTGPYEQYF. CDR3 DNA sequence: TGTGCCAGCAGTGGCTGGACAGGCCCCTACGAGCAGTACTTC.

The chain uses TRBV7-9 and TRBJ2-7, with no clear D. Trimming stripped 4 bases from V and 1 base from J, with 8 bases between. This CDR3 has 13 amino acids. In germline, CDR1 is SEHNR, CDR2 FQNEAQ (reference sequence). The CDR3 reads CASSSPASYEQYF. The CDR3 region has the DNA TGTGCCAGCAGCTCACCGGCTTCCTACGAGCAGTACTTC.

This clonotype has just a few counts. This chain uses TRBV5-6 with TRBJ1-4; D may be TRBD1 (5 bases). The CDR3 runs 13 residues. Germline V CDR1 and CDR2: SGHDT, YYEEEE. V was trimmed by 0 bases and J by 7 bases, leaving 7 bases between them. The CDR3: CASSLGGTEKLFF. CDR3 nucleotides: TGTGCCAGCAGCTTGGGCGGGACTGAAAAACTGTTTTTT.

Points on this clonotype: The germline gene is not matched at one end of the junction; a read error may be the cause. The V and J genes are TRBV2 and TRBJ2-2; D remains unclear. Germline CDR1 is SNHLY and CDR2 is FYNNEI. This CDR3 has 11 amino acids. CDR3 loop: CVSLHTGELFF. CDR3 coding DNA: TGTGTCAGCCTACACACCGGGGAGCTGTTTTTT.

The V gene is TRBV15, the J gene TRBJ2-3, with D possibly matching TRBD2 (7 bases). V shed 0 bases and J shed 4 bases, with 14 bases lying between them. The CDR3 totals 16 residues. The germline CDR1 and CDR2 sequences are LNHNV and YYDKDF (reference sequence). The CDR3 DNA follows: TGTGCCACCAGCAGAGATATCGGCGGGGGCCCAGATACGCAGTATTTT. Its translation: CATSRDIGGGPDTQYF. The full variable domain, rest sourced from reference TRBV15 and TRBJ2-3, is DAMVIQNPRYQVTQFGKPVTLSCSQTLNHNVMYWYQQKSSQAPKLLFHYYDKDFNNEADTPDNFQSRRPNTSFCFLDIRSPGLGDTAMYLCATSRDIGGGPDTQYFGPGTRLTVL.

This clonotype was seen more than once but under ten times. V usage is TRBV12-3 or TRBV12-4 and J usage is TRBJ2-5, with TRBD1 as a possible D gene (6 bases). V was trimmed by 5 bases and J by 5 bases, leaving 9 bases between them. CDR3 length: 12 residues. This chain's CDR3 is CASSTGWETQYF. CDR3 in DNA: TGTGCCAGCAGTACAGGGTGGGAGACCCAGTACTTC.

A few counts support this clonotype. V is TRBV28 and J is TRBJ2-2; the D is unclear. The CDR3 is 14 amino acids. Germline V gene sequence: CDR1 MDHEN, CDR2 SYDVKM. Trimming left V 1 base short and J 3 bases short, with 6 bases between. This chain's CDR3 is CASSLYGDTGELFF. The CDR3 region has the DNA TGTGCCAGCAGTTTATACGGAGACACCGGGGAGCTGTTTTTT.

V gene TRBV6-2 or TRBV6-3 combines with J gene TRBJ2-3; a weak D match, TRBD2 (5 bases). V gave up 4 bases and J gave up 5 bases, with 13 bases separating them. The germline V gene has CDR1 MNHEY and CDR2 SVGEGT. The CDR3 covers 14 residues. Here the CDR3 reads CASSSGVRGDTQYF. The CDR3 bases are TGTGCCAGCAGTTCCGGGGTTCGTGGAGATACGCAGTATTTT.